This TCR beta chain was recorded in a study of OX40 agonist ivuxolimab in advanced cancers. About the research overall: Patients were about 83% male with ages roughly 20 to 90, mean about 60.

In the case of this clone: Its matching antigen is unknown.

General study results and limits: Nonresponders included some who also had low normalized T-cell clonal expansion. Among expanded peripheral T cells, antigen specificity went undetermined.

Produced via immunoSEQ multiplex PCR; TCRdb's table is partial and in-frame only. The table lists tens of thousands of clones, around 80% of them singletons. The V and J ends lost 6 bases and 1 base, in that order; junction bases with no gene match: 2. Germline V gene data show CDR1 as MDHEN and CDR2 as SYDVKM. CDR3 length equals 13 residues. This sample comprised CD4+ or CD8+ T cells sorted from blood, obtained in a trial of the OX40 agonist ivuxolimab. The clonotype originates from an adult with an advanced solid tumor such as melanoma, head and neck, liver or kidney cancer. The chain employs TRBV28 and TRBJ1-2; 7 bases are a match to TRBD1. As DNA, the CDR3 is TGTGCCAGCAGCCGACAGGGTAACTATGGCTACACCTTC. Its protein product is CASSRQGNYGYTF.